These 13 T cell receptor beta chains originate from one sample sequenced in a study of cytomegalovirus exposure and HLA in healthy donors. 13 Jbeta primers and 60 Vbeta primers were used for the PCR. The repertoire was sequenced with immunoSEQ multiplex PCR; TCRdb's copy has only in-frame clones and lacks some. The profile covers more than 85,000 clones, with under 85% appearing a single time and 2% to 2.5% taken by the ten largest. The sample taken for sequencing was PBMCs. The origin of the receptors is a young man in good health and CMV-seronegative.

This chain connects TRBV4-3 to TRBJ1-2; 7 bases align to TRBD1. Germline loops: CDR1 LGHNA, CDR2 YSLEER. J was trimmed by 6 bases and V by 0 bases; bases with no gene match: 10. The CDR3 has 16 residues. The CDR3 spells CASSQDGAQGWNGYTF. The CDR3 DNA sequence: TGCGCCAGCAGCCAAGATGGCGCACAGGGGTGGAATGGCTACACCTTC.

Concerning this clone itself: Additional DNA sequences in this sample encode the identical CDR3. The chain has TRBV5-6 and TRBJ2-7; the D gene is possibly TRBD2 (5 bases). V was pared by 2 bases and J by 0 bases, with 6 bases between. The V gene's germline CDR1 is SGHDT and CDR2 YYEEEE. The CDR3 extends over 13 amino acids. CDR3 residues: CASSFGSSYEQYF. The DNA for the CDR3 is TGTGCCAGCAGCTTTGGGAGCTCCTACGAGCAGTACTTC.

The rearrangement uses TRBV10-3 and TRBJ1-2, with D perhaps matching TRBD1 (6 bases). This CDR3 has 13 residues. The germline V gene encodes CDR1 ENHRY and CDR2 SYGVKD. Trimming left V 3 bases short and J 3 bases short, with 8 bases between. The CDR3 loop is CAISEGQYYGYTF. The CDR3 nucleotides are TGTGCCATCAGTGAAGGACAGTACTATGGCTACACCTTC.

CDR3 sequence: CASNRQGVSTEAFF. In nucleotides, the CDR3 is TGTGCCAGCAACCGACAGGGGGTGTCTACTGAAGCTTTCTTT. The chain couples TRBV7-8 to TRBJ1-1, with 9 bases aligning to TRBD1. Germline V lookup: CDR1 SGHVS, CDR2 FQNEAQ. With 7 bases clipped from V and 5 bases from J, the junction kept 8 bases outside the gene matches. The CDR3 loop spans 14 amino acids.

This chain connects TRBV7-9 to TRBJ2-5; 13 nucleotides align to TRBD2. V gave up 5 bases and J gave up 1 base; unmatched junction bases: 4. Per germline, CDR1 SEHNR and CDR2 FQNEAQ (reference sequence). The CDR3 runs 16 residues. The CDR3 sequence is CASSPRTSGSQETQYF. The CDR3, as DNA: TGTGCCAGCAGCCCACGGACTAGCGGGAGCCAAGAGACCCAGTACTTC.

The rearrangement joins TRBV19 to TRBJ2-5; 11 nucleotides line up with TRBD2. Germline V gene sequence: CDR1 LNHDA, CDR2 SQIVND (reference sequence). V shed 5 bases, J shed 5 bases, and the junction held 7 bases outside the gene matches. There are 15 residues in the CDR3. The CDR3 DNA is TGTGCCAGTAGTCTGGGACTAGCGGAGGCGGAGACCCAGTACTTC. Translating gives CASSLGLAEAETQYF.

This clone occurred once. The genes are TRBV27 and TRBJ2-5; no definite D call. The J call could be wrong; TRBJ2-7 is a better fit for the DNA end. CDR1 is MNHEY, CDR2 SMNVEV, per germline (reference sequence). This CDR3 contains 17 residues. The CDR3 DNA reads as TGTGCCAGCAGTTTCTCAGGTTATGCCACAAAATCCTACGAGCAGTACTTC. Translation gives CASSFSGYATKSYEQYF.

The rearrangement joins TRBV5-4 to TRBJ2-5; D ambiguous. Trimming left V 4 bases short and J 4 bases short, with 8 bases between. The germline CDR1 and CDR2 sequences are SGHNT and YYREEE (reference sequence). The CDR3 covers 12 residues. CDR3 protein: CASSLELETQYF. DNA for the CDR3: TGTGCCAGCAGCCTTGAACTAGAGACCCAGTACTTC.

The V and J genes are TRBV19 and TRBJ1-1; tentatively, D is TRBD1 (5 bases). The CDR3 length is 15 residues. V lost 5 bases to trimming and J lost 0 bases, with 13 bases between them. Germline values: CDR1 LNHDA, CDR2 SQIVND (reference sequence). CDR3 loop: CASSATVYMNTEAFF. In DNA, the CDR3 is TGTGCCAGTAGTGCGACAGTCTACATGAACACTGAAGCTTTCTTT.

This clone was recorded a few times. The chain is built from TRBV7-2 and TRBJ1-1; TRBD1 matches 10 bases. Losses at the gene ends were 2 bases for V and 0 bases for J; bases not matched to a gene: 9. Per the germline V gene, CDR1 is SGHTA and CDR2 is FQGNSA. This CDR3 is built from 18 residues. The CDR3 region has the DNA TGTGCCAGCAGCTTACGGGCGGGGACAGGGGAGTTGAACACTGAAGCTTTCTTT. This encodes CASSLRAGTGELNTEAFF.

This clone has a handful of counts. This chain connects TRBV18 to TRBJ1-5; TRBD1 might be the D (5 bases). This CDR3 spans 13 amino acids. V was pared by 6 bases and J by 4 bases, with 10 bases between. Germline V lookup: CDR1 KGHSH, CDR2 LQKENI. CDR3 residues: CASSTGGNQPQHF. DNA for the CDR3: TGTGCCAGCTCCACGGGGGGGAATCAGCCCCAGCATTTT.

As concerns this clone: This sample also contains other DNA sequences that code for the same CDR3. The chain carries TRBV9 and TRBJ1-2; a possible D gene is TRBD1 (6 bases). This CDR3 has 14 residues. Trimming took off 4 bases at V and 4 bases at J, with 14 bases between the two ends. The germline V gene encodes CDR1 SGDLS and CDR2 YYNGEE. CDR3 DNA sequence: TGTGCCAGCAGCAAACAGGGTGTAAGCTATGGCTACACCTTC. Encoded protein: CASSKQGVSYGYTF.

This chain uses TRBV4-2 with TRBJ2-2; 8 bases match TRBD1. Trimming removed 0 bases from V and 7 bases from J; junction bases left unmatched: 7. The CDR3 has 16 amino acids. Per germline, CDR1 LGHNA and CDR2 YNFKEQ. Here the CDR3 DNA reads TGTGCCAGCAGCCAAGATCCCGAGACAGGGGTCGGGGAGCTGTTTTTT. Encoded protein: CASSQDPETGVGELFF.